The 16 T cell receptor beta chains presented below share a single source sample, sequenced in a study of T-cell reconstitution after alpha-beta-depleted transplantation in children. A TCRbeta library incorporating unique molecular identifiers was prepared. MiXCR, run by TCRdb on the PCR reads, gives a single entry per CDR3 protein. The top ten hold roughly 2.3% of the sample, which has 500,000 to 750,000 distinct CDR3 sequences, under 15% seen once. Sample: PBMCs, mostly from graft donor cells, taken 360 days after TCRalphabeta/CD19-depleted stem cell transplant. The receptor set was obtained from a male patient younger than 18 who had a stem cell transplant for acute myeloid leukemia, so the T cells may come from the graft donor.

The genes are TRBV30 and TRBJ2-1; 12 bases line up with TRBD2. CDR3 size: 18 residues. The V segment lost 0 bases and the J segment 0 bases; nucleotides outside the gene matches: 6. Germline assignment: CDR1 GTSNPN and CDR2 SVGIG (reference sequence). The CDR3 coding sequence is TGTGCCTGGAGTGTACGACTAGCGGGAGTGAGCTCCTACAATGAGCAGTTCTTC. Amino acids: CAWSVRLAGVSSYNEQFF. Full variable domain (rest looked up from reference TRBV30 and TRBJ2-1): SQTIHQWPATLVQPVGSPLSLECTVEGTSNPNLYWYRQAAGRGLQLLFYSVGIGQISSEVPQNLSASRPQDRQFILSSKKLLLSDSGFYLCAWSVRLAGVSSYNEQFFGPGTRLTVL.

CDR3 DNA: TGTGCCAGCAGCTTCCGTCCTAGCGGCGAGACCCAGTACTTC. It codes for CASSFRPSGETQYF. The rearrangement joins TRBV9 to TRBJ2-5; 7 bases are a match to TRBD2. CDR3 size: 14 residues. With V trimmed by 4 bases and J by 5 bases, 8 bases remained unmatched. The V gene's germline CDR1 is SGDLS and CDR2 YYNGEE.

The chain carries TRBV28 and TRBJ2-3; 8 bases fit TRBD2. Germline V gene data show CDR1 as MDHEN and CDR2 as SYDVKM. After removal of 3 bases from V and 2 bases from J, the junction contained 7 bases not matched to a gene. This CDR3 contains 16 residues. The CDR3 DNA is TGTGCCAGCAGTTTGGCGACTAGCGTATTCACAGATACGCAGTATTTT. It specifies CASSLATSVFTDTQYF.

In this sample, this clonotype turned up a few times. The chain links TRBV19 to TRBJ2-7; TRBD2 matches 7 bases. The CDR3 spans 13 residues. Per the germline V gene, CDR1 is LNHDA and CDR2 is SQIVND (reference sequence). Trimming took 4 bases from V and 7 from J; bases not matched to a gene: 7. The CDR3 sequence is CASSTTTSWEQYF. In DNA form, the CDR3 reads TGTGCCAGTAGTACGACGACTAGCTGGGAGCAGTACTTC.

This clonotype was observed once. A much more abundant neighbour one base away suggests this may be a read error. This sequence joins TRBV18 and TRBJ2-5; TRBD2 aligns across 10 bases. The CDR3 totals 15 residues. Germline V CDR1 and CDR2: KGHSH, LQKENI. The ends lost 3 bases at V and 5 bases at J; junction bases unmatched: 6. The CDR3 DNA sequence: TGTGCCAGCTCACCGTCTAGCGGGAGTTGGGAGACCCAGTACTTC. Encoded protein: CASSPSSGSWETQYF.

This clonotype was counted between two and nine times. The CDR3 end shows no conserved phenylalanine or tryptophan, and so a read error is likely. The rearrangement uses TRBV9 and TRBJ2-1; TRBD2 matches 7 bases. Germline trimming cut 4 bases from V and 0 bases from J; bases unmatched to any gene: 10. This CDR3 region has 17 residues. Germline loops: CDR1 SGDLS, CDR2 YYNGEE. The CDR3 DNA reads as TGTGCCAGCAGCCTCCGTCTAGCGGTGAGCTCCTACAATGAGCAGTTCCTC. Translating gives CASSLRLAVSSYNEQFL.

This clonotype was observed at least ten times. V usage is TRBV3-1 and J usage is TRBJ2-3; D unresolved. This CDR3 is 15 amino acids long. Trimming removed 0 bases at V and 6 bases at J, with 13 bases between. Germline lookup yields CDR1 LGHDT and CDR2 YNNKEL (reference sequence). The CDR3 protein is CASSQDLGLRDTQYF. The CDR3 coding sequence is TGTGCCAGCAGCCAAGATCTCGGGCTACGGGATACGCAGTATTTT.

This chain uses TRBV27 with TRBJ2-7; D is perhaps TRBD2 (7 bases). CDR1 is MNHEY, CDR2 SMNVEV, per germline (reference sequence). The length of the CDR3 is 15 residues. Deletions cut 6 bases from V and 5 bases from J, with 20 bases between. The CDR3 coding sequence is TGTGCCAGCAGCCTTCTCGCGGGGGCGGGGAACGAGCAGTACTTC. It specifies CASSLLAGAGNEQYF.

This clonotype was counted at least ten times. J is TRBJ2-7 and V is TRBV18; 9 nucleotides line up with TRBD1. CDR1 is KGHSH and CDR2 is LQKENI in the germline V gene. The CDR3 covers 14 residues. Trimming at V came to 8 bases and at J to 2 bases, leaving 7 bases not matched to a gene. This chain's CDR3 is CASSPRQGAYEQYF. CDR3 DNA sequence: TGTGCCAGCAGCCCACGACAGGGGGCCTACGAGCAGTACTTC.

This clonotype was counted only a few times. CDR3 sequence: CASSRPLLAAGDSPLHF. The CDR3 DNA reads TGTGCCAGCAGCCGTCCCCTATTAGCCGCGGGTGACTCACCCCTCCACTTT. This chain connects TRBV5-6 to TRBJ1-6, with D unclear. The CDR3 length is 17 residues. The germline V gene has CDR1 SGHDT and CDR2 YYEEEE. The germline V and J ends were trimmed by 4 bases and 10 bases, with 24 bases remaining between them.

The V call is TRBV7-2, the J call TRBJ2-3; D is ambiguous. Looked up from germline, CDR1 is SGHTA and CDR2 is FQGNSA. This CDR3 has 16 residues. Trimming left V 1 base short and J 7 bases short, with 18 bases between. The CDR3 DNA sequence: TGTGCCAGCAGCTTAGGGGGTCAGATTGGGTTAAATACGCAGTATTTT. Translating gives CASSLGGQIGLNTQYF.

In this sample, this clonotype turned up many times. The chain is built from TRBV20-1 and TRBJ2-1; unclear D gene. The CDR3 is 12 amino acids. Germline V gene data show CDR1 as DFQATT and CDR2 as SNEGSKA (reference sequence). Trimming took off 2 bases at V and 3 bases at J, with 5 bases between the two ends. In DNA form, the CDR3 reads TGCAGTGCTAGAAATCTCTACAATGAGCAGTTCTTC. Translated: CSARNLYNEQFF.

The CDR3 DNA follows: TGTGCCAGTCAGACTAGCGGGAGGGCAGAGACCCAGTACTTC. Protein product: CASQTSGRAETQYF. The chain couples TRBV28 to TRBJ2-5, with 14 bases fitting TRBD2. From germline, CDR1 is MDHEN and CDR2 SYDVKM. The CDR3 has 14 amino acids. J lost 4 bases, V lost 9 bases, and 4 bases had no gene match.

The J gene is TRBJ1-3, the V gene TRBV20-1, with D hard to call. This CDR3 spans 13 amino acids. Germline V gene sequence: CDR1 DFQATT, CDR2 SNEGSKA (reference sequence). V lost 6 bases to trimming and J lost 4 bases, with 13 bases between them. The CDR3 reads CSAPVGFGNTIYF. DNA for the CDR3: TGCAGTGCCCCTGTAGGGTTCGGAAACACCATATATTTT.

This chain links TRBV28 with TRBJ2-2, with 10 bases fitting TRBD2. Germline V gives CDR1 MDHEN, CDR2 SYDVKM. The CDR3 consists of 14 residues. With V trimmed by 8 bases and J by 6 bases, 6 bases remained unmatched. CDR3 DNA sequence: TGTGCCAGCTCAGCGGGAGGGCCTGCCGGGGAGCTGTTTTTT. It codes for CASSAGGPAGELFF.

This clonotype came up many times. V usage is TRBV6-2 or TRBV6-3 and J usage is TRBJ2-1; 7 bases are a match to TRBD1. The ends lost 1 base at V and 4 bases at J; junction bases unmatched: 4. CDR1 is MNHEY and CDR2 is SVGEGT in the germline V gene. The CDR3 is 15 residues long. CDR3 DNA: TGTGCCAGCAGTTACTGGGACAGTCGGTACAATGAGCAGTTCTTC. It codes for CASSYWDSRYNEQFF.